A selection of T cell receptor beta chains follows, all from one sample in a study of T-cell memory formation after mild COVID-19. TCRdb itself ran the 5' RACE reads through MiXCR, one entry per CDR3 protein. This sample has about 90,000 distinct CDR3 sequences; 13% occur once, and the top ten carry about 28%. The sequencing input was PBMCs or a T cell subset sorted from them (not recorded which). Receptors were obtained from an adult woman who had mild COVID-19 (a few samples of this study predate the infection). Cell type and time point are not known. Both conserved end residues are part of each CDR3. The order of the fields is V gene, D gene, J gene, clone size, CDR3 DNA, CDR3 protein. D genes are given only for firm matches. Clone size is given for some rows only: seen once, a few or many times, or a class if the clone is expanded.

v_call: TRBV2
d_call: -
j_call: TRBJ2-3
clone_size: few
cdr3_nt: TGTGCCAGCAGTGAATACCTAGTGCCAGATACGCAGTATTTT
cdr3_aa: CASSEYLVPDTQYF

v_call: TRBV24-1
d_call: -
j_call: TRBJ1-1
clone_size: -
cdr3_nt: TGTGCCACCGGGTCAGGGGACGCTGAAGCTTTCTTT
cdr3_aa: CATGSGDAEAFF

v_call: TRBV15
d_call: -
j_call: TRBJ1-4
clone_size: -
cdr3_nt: TGTGCCACCAGCAGAGAAGTTGAAGCCTCCGGTGAAAAACTGTTTTTT
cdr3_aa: CATSREVEASGEKLFF

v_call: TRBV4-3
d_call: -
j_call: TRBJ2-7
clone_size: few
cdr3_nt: TGCGCCAGCAGCCAAGATTTCGGGGGCGACGAGCAGTACTTC
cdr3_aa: CASSQDFGGDEQYF

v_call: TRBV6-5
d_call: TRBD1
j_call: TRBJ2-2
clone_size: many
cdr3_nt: TGTGCCAGCAGTTACGCCGGGACAGAGACCGGGGAGCTGTTTTTT
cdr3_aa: CASSYAGTETGELFF

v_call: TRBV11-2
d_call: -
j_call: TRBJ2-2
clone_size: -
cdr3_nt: TGTGCCAGCAGCTTAGCCGAAACCCCATCGAACACCGGGGAGCTGTTTTTT
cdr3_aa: CASSLAETPSNTGELFF

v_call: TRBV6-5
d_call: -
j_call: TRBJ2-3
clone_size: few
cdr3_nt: TGTGCCAGCAGTTCAGGATTTTACACAGATACGCAGTATTTT
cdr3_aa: CASSSGFYTDTQYF

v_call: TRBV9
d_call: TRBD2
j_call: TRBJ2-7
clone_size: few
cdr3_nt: TGTGCCAGCAGCGCGTACCGGGACTATCAGTACGAGCAGTACTTC
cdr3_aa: CASSAYRDYQYEQYF

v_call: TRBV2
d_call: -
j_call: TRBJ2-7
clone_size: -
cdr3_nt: TGTGCCAGCAGTGAAGGGGGTAGCTACTCCTACGAGCAGTACTTC
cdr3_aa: CASSEGGSYSYEQYF

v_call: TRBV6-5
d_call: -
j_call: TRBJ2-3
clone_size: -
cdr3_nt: TGTGCCAGCAGTTGGCGCAGTCCCCCTAGCACAGATACGCAGTATTTT
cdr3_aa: CASSWRSPPSTDTQYF

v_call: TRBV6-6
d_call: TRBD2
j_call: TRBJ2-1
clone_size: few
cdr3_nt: TGTGCCAGCAGTTCTCCGACGGCGGGGGGCCCTGTGTATGAGCAGTTCTTC
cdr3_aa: CASSSPTAGGPVYEQFF

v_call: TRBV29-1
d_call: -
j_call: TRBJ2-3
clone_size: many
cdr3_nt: TGCAGCGTGCTGGGGGGCACAGATACGCAGTATTTT
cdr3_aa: CSVLGGTDTQYF

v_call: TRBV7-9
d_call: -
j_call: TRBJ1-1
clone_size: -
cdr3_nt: TGTGCCAGCAGCTTAGCGCTAGGTAGGGACACTGAAGCTTTCTTT
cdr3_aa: CASSLALGRDTEAFF

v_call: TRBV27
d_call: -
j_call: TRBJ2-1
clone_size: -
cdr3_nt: TGTGCCAGCAGTTTAAGCGTTAGGGTGAATGAGCAGTTCTTC
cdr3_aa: CASSLSVRVNEQFF

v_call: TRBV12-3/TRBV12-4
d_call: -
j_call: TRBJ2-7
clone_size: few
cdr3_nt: TGTGCCAGCAGCTCTAACTCCTACGAGCAGTACTTC
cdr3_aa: CASSSNSYEQYF

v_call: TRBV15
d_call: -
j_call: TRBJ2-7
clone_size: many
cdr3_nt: TGTGCCACCAGCAGAGATTCGGCAGGTGCCTACGAGCAGTACTTC
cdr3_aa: CATSRDSAGAYEQYF

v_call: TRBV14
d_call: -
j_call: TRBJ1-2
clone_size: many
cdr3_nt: TGTGCCAGCAGCCAAGAGTGGGGGAAAAGCTATGGCTACACCTTC
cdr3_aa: CASSQEWGKSYGYTF

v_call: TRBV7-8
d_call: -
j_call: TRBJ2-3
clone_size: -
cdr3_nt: TGTGCCAGCAGCTTGGGACCACCTACTGATACGCAGTATTTT
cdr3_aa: CASSLGPPTDTQYF

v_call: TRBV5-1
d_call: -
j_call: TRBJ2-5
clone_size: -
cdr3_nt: TGCGCCAGCAGCTTTGGCGGGTACCAAGAGACCCAGTACTTC
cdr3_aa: CASSFGGYQETQYF

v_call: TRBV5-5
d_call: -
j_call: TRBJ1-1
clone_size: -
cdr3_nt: TGTGCCAGCAGCATTCCCCCCACTGAAGCTTTCTTT
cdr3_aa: CASSIPPTEAFF

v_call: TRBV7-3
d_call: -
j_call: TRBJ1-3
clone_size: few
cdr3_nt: TGTGCCAGCAGCTTAACGCGAGGGGATTCTGGAAACACCATATATTTT
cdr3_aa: CASSLTRGDSGNTIYF

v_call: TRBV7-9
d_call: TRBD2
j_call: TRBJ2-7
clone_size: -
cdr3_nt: TGTGCCAGCGGGACTAGCGGGAACGAGCAGTACTTC
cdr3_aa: CASGTSGNEQYF

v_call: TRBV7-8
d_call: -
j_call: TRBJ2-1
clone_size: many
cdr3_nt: TGTGCCAGCAGCCTTGGACTGGGCGTTTTTTTC
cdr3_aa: CASSLGLGVFF

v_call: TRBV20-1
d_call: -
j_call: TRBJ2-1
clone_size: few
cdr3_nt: TGCAGTGCTAGGCCCTATACCGAGGGATTTGAGCAGTTCTTC
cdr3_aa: CSARPYTEGFEQFF

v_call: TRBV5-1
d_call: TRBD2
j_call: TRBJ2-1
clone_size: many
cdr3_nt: TGCGCCAGCAGCTTAGAACTAGCGGGAGGGCCGATTAACAATGAGCAGTTCTTC
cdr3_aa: CASSLELAGGPINNEQFF

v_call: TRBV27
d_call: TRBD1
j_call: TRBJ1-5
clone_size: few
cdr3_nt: TGTGCCAGCAAGTTCCAGGGGGGCAATCAGCCCCAGCATTTT
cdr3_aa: CASKFQGGNQPQHF

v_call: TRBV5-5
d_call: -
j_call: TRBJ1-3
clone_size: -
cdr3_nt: TGTGCCAGCAGCTTTACGGGAGGAACCATATATTTT
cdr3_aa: CASSFTGGTIYF

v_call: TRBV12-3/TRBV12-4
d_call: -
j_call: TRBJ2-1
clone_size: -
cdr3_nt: TGTGCCAGCACCTCGACGGCCTACAATGAGCAGTTCTTC
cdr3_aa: CASTSTAYNEQFF

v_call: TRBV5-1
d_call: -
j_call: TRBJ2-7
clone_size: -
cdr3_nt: TGCGCCAGCAGCCTTAGGACGATTCAGGACGAGCAGTACTTC
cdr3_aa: CASSLRTIQDEQYF

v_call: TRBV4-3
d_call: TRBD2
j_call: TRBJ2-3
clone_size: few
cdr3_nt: TGCGCCAGCAGCCAGGATAGCGGGGTGGAGCCAGATACGCAGTATTTT
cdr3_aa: CASSQDSGVEPDTQYF

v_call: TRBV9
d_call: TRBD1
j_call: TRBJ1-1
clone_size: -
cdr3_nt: TGTGCCAGCAGCCCCTGGACAGGGCCCGTGAACACTGAAGCTTTCTTT
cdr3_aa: CASSPWTGPVNTEAFF

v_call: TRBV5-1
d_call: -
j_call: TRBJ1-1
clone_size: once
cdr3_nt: TGCGCCAGCAGCTTCCGGTATTACGGGACACTGAACACTGAAGCTTTCTTT
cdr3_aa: CASSFRYYGTLNTEAFF

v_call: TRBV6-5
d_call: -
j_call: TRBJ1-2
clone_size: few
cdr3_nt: TGTGCCAGCAGTACAGGACATTTCTCCTATTATGGCTACACCTTC
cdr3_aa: CASSTGHFSYYGYTF

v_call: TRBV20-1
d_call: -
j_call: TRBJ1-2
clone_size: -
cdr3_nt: TGCAGTGCTAGTGAGAGGAGCAGGGGAGCTAACTATGGCTACACCTTC
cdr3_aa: CSASERSRGANYGYTF

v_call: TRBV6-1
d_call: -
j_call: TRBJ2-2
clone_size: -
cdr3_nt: TGTGCCAGCAGTGTAGTAAACACCGGGGAGCTGTTTTTT
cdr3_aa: CASSVVNTGELFF

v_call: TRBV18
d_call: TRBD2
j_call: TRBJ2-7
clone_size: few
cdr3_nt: TGTGCCAGCTCCCCAACTAGCGATGCCTACGAGCAGTACTTC
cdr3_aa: CASSPTSDAYEQYF

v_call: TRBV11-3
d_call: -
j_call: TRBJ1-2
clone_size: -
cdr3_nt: TGTGCCAGCAGCTTTAGCAACCTCGTGGATGGCTACACCTTC
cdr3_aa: CASSFSNLVDGYTF

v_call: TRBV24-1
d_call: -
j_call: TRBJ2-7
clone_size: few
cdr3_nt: TGTGCCACCAGTGAACCGGGACGGGCCTACGAGCAGTACTTC
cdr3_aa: CATSEPGRAYEQYF

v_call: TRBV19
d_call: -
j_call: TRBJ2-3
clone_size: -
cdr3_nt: TGTGCCAGTAGTATCGTCAAGGACACAGATACGCAGTATTTT
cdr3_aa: CASSIVKDTDTQYF

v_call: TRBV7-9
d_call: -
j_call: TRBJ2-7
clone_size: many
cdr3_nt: TGTGCCAGCAGCCCCCGGGACAAAACCTACGAGCAGTACTTC
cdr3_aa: CASSPRDKTYEQYF

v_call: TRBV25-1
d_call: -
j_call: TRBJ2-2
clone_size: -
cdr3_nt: TGTGCCAGCGCTCGCAGAGGGGAGGCCGGGGAGCTGTTTTTT
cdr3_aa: CASARRGEAGELFF

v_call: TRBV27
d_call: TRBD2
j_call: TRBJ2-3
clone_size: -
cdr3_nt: TGTGCCAGCAGTCCGCAACTAGCGGGGAGCACAGATACGCAGTATTTT
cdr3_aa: CASSPQLAGSTDTQYF

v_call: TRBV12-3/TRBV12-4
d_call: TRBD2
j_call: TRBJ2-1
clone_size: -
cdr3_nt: TGTGCCAGCAGTTTCGAGCGGGAAGTAAACAATGAGCAGTTCTTC
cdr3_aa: CASSFEREVNNEQFF

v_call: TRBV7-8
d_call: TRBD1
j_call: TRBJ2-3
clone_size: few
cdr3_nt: TGTGCCAGCAGCTTATTTCGGGACAGGGGAATAGATACGCAGTATTTT
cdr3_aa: CASSLFRDRGIDTQYF

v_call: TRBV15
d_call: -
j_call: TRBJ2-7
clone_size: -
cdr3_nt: TGTGCCACCAGCAGAGGCCCCATTGGGTCCGAGCAGTACTTC
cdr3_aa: CATSRGPIGSEQYF

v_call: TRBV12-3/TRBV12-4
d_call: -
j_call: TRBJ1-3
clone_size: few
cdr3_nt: TGTGCCAGCAGTTTCACAGGGTTCGGAAACACCATATATTTT
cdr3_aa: CASSFTGFGNTIYF

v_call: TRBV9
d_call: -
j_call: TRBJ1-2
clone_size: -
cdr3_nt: TGTGCCAGCAGCGGACGAACAGGGAACCTTAACTATGGCTACACCTTC
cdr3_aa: CASSGRTGNLNYGYTF

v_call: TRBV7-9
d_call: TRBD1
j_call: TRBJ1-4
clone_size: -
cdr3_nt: TGTGCCAGCAGCCGTCTCTCAGGGACAGGGGCCTCGCCTAGTTCGAAACTGTTTTTT
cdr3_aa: CASSRLSGTGASPSSKLFF

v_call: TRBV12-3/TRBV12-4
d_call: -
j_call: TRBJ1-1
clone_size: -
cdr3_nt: TGTGCCAGCAGATCCCGGACGACCACTGAAGCTTTCTTT
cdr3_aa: CASRSRTTTEAFF

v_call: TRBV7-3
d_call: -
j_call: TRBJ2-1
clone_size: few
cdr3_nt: TGTGCCAGCAGCTTGTTCAAAGGTGAGCAGTTCTTC
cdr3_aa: CASSLFKGEQFF

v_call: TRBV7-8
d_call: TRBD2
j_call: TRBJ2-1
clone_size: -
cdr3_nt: TGTGCCAGCAGCTTGGCCACTAGCGGGCACTACAATGAGCAGTTCTTC
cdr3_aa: CASSLATSGHYNEQFF

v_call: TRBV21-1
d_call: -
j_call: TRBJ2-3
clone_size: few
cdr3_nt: TGTGCCAGCAGCAAAAAGGGGGATACTAGCGGGAGCCCAGATACGCAGTATTTT
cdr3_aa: CASSKKGDTSGSPDTQYF

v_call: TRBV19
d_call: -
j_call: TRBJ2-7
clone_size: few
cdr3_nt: TGTGCCAGTAGTTTGTGGGGCTATGGCTACGAGCAGTACTTC
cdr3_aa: CASSLWGYGYEQYF

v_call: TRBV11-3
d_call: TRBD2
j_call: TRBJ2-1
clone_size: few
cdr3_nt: TGTGCCAGCAGCCGGACGGGACTAGCGGGGTTACAAGACTACAATGAGCAGTTCTTC
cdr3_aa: CASSRTGLAGLQDYNEQFF

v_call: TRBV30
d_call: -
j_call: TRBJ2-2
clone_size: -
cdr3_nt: TGTGTAGGACCGCTCACCGGGGAGCTGTTTTTT
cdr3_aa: CVGPLTGELFF

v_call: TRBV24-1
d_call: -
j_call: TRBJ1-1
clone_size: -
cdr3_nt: TGTGCCACCAGTGATTTCGAGGGTGAAGCTTTCTTT
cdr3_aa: CATSDFEGEAFF

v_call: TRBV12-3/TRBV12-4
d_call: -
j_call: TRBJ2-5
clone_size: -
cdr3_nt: TGTGCCAGCAGTTTAGAGTCTGGAGAGACCCAGTACTTC
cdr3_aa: CASSLESGETQYF

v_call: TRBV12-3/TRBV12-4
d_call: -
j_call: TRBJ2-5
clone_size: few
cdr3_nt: TGTGCCAGCAGGCAGGGGTCGGGGGCCCAGTACTTC
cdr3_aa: CASRQGSGAQYF

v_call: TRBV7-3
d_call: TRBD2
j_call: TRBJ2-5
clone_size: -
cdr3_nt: TGTGCCAGCAGCCCCGGGGAGGGGAGGATAGAGACCCAGTACTTC
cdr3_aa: CASSPGEGRIETQYF

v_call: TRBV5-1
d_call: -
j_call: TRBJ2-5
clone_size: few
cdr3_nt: TGCGCCAGCAGCTTGAGGGGCAGGGCCGAGGAGACCCAGTACTTC
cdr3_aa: CASSLRGRAEETQYF